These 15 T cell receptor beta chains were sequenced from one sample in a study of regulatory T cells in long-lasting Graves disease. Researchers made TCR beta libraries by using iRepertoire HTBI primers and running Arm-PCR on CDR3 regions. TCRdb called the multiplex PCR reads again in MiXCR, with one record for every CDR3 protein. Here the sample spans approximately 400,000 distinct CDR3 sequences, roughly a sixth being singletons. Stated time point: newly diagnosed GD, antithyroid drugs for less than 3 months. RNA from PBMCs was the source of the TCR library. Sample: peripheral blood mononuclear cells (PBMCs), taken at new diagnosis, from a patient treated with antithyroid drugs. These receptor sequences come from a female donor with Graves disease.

The CDR3 DNA follows: TGTGCCAGCAGTAATGGCGGAGTCGCTGAAGCTTTCTTT. Amino acids: CASSNGGVAEAFF. The chain carries TRBV2 and TRBJ1-1; D is ambiguous. Trimming shortened V by 5 bases and J by 6 bases, and 13 bases separated the two germline ends. The V gene's germline CDR1 is SNHLY and CDR2 FYNNEI. This CDR3 is 13 amino acids long.

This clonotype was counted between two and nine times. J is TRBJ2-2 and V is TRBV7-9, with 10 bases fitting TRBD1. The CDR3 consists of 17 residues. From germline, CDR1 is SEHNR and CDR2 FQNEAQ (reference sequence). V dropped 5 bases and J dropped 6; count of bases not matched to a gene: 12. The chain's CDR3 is CASSLAVRDRGPGELFF. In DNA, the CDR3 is TGTGCCAGCAGCCTCGCCGTCCGGGACAGGGGCCCCGGGGAGCTGTTTTTT.

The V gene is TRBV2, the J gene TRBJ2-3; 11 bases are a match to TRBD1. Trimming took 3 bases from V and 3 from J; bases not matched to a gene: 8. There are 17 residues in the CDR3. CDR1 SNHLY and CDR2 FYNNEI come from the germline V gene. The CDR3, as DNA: TGTGCCAGCAGTGAGGACCCCGGGACAGGGGGAACAGATACGCAGTATTTT. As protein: CASSEDPGTGGTDTQYF. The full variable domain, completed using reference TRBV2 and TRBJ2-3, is EPEVTQTPSHQVTQMGQEVILRCVPISNHLYFYWYRQILGQKVEFLVSFYNNEISEKSEIFDDQFSVERPDGSNFTLKIRSTKLEDSAMYFCASSEDPGTGGTDTQYFGPGTRLTVL.

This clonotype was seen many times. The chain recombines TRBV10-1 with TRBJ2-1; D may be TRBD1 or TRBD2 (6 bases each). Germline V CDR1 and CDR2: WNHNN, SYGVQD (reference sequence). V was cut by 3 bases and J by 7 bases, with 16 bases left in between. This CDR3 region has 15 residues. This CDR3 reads CASSDGVLGGNEQFF. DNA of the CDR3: TGCGCCAGCAGTGACGGGGTCCTAGGGGGGAATGAGCAGTTCTTC.

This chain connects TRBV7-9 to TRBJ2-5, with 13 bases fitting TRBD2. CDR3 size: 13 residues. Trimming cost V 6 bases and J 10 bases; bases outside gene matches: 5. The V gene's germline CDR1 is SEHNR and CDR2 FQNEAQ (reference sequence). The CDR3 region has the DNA TGTGCCAGCAGTACTAGCGGGAGGGCTAACCAGTACTTC. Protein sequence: CASSTSGRANQYF.

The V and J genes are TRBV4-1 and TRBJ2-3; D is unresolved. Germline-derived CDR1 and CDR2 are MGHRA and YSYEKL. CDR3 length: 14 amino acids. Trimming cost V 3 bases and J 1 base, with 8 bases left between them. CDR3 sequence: CASSHPGGTDTQYF. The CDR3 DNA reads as TGCGCCAGCAGCCATCCCGGCGGCACAGATACGCAGTATTTT.

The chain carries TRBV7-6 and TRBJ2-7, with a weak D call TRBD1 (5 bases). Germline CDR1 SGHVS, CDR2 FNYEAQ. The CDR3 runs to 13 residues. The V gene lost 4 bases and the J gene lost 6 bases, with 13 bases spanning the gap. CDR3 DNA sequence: TGTGCCAGCAGCTCCGCCCCACAGGTCGAGCAGTACTTC. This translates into CASSSAPQVEQYF.

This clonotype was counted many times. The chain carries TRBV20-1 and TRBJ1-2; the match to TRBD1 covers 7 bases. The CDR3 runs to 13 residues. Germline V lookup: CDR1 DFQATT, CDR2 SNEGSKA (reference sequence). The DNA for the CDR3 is TGCAGCCCAGGGGGGGCACAGGACTATGGCTACACCTTC. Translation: CSPGGAQDYGYTF.

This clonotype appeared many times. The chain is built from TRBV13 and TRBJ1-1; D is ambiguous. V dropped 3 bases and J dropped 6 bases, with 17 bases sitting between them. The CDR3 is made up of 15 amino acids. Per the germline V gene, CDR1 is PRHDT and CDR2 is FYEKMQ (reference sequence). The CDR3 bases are TGTGCCAGCAGCTTCCCCCCCGGCAGCGGGCCTGAAGCTTTCTTT. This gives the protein CASSFPPGSGPEAFF.

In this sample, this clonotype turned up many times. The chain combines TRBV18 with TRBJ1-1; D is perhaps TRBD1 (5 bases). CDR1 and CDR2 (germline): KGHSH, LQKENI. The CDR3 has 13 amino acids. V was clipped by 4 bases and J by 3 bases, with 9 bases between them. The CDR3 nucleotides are TGTGCCAGCTCACGACAGAGAGACACTGAAGCTTTCTTT. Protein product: CASSRQRDTEAFF.

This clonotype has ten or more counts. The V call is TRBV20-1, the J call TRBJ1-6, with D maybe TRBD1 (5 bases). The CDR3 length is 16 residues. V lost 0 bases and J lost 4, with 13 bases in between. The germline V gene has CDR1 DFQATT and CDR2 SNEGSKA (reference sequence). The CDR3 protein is CSARDGGTAYNSPLHF. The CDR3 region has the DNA TGCAGTGCTAGAGATGGCGGGACCGCATATAATTCACCCCTCCACTTT.

Here the CDR3 reads CASSLGGGDYGYTF. The CDR3 DNA reads TGTGCCAGCAGCCTAGGGGGGGGGGACTATGGCTACACCTTC. The chain recombines TRBV9 with TRBJ1-2; D might be TRBD1 (6 bases). CDR1 and CDR2 from the germline V gene are SGDLS and YYNGEE. This CDR3 has 14 amino acids. The ends were cut back, 4 bases at V and 3 bases at J, with 13 bases in the middle.

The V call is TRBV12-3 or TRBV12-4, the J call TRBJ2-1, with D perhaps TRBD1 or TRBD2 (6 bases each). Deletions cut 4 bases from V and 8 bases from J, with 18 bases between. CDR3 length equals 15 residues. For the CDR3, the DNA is TGTGCCAGCAGTTCCTGGGCCGGGGGCCAGGATGAGCAGTTCTTC. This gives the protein CASSSWAGGQDEQFF.

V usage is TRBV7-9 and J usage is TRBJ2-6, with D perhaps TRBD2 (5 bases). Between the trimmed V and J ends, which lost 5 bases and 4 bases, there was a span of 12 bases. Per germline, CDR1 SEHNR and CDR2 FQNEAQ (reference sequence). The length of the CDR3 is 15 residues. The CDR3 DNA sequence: TGTGCCAGCAGCCCGAGGGTGCTCGGGGCCAACGTCCTGACTTTC. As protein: CASSPRVLGANVLTF.

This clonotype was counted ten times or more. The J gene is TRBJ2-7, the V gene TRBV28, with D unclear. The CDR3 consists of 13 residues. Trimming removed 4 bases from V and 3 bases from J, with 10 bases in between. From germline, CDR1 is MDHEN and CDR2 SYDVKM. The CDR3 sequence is CASSSGVLYEQYF. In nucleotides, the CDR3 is TGTGCCAGCAGTTCCGGAGTTCTCTACGAGCAGTACTTC.